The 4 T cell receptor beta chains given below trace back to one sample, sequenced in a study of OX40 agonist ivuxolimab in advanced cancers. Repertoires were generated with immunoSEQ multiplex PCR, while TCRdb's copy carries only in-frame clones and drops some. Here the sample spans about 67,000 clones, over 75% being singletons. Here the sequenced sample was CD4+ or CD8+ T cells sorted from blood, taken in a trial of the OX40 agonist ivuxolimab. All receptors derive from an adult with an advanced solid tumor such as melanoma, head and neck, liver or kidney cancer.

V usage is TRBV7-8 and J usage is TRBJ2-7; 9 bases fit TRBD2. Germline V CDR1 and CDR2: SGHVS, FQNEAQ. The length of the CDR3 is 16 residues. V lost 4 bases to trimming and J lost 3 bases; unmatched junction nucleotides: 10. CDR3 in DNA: TGTGCCAGCAGCTCTAAAGGACTAGCGACTAACTACGAGCAGTACTTC. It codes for CASSSKGLATNYEQYF. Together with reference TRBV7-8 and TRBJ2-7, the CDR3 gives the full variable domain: GAGVSQSPRYKVAKRGQDVALRCDPISGHVSLFWYQQALGQGPEFLTYFQNEAQLDKSGLPSDRFFAERPEGSVSTLKIQRTQQEDSAVYLCASSSKGLATNYEQYFGPGTRLTVT.

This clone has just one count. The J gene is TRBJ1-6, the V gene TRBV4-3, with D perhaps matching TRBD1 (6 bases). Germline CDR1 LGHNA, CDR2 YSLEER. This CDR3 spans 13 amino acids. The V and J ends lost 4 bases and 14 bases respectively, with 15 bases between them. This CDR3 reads CASSPQGSTTLHF. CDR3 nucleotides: TGCGCCAGCAGCCCCCAGGGGTCCACCACCCTCCACTTT.

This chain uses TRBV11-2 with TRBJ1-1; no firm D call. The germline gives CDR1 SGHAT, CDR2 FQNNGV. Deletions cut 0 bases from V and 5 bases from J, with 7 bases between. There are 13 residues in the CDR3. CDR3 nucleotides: TGTGCCAGCAGCTTAGAATGGGATACTGAAGCTTTCTTT. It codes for CASSLEWDTEAFF.

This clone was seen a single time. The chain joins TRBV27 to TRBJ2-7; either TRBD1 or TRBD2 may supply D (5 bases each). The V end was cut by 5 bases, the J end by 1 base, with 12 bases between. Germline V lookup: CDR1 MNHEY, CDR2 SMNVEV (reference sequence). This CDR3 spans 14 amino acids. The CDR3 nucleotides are TGTGCCAGCAGTCGAAGGGACGTATCCTACGAGCAGTACGTC. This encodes CASSRRDVSYEQYV.